The clone carrying this T cell receptor (beta chain) was counted a few times. The data originate from a study of blood T cell repertoires in COVID-19. Generated by immunoSEQ multiplex PCR, the TCRdb table keeps only in-frame clones and is missing some. Of a few hundred thousand clones listed, around 90% are singletons. Sequenced: peripheral blood. The TCR was taken from a human donor in a cohort sampled during active COVID-19.

CDR3: CASSMTRQETQYF. The CDR3 DNA is TGCGCCAGCAGCATGACTAGACAAGAGACCCAGTACTTC. J is TRBJ2-5 and V is TRBV5-1, with a tentative D call TRBD2 (6 bases). This CDR3 comprises 13 residues. V was cut by 4 bases and J by 2 bases, with 9 bases left in between. Per the germline V gene, CDR1 is SGHRS and CDR2 is YFSETQ.